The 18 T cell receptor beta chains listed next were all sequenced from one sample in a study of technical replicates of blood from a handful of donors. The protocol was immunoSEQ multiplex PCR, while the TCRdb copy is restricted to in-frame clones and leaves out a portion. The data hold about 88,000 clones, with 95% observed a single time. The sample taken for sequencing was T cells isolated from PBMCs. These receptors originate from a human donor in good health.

The CDR3 DNA sequence: TGTGCCAGCAGTATGGACACGAACACTGAAGCTTTCTTT. It is translated as CASSMDTNTEAFF. The gene calls are TRBV7-3 and TRBJ1-1; tentative D call: TRBD1 (5 bases). The CDR3 length is 13 residues. V gave up 6 bases and J gave up 1 base, with 9 bases separating them. CDR1 and CDR2 (germline): SGHTA, FQGTGA.

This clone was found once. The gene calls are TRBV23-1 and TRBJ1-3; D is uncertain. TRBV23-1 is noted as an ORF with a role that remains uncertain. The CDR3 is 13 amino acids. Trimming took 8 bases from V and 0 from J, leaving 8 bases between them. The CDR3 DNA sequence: TGCGCCAGCGACTTCCGCTCTGGAAACACCATATATTTT. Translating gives CASDFRSGNTIYF.

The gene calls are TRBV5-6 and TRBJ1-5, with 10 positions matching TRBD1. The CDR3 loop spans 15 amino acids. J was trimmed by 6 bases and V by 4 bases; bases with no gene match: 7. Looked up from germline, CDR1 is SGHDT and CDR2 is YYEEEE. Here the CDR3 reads CASSPGTGDFQPQHF. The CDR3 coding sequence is TGTGCCAGCAGCCCTGGGACAGGGGATTTTCAGCCCCAGCATTTT.

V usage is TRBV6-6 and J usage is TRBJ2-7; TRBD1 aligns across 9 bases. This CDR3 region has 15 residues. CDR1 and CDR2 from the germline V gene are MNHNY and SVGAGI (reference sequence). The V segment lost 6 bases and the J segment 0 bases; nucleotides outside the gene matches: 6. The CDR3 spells CASSTSTGGSYEQYF. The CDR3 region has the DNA TGTGCCAGCAGCACTTCGACAGGGGGCTCCTACGAGCAGTACTTC.

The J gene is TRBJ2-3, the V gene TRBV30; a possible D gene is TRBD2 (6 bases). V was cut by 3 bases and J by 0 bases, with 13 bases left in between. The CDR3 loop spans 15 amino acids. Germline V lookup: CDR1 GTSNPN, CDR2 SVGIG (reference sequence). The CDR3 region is CAWSIGGTSTDTQYF. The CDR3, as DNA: TGTGCCTGGAGCATCGGCGGGACTAGCACAGATACGCAGTATTTT.

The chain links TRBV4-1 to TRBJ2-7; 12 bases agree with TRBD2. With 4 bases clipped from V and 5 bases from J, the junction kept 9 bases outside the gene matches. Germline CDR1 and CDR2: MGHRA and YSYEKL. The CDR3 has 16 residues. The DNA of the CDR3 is TGCGCCAGCAGCCGAGGGGCTTCTAGCGGGGGGGACGAGCAGTACTTC. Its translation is CASSRGASSGGDEQYF.

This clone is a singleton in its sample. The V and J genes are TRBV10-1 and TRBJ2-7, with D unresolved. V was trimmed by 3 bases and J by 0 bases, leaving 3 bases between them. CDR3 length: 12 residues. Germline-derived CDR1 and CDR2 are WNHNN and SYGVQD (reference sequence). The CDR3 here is CASSDSSYEQYF. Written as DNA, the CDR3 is TGCGCCAGCAGTGACAGCTCCTACGAGCAGTACTTC.

As DNA, the CDR3 is TGTGCCAGCAGTCACAGGGCTATAACCCACGAGCAGTACTTC. It yields the protein CASSHRAITHEQYF. This sequence joins TRBV28 and TRBJ2-7; maybe TRBD1 (6 bases). Germline V CDR1 and CDR2: MDHEN, SYDVKM. This CDR3 contains 14 residues. Trimming cost V 5 bases and J 5 bases, with 16 bases left between them. Complete variable domain (other parts from reference TRBV28 and TRBJ2-7): DVKVTQSSRYLVKRTGEKVFLECVQDMDHENMFWYRQDPGLGLRLIYFSYDVKMKEKGDIPEGYSVSREKKERFSLILESASTNQTSMYLCASSHRAITHEQYFGPGTRLTVT.

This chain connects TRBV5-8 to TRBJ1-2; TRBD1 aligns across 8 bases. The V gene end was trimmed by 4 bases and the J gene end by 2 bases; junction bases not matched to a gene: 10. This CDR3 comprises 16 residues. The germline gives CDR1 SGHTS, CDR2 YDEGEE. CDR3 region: CASSRGTGALNYGYTF. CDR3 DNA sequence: TGTGCCAGCAGCCGAGGGACAGGAGCCCTAAACTATGGCTACACCTTC.

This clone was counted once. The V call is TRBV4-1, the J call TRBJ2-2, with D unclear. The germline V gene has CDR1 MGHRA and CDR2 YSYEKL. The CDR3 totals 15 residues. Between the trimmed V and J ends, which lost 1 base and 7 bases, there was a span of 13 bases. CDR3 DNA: TGCGCCAGCAGCCAAGTCGAGAAACTAAACGGGGAGCTGTTTTTT. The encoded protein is CASSQVEKLNGELFF.

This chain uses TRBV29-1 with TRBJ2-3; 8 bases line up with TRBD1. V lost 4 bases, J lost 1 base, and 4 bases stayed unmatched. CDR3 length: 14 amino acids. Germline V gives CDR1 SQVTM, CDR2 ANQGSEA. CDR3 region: CSVVTQGGTDTQYF. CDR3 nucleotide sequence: TGCAGCGTTGTAACACAGGGGGGCACAGATACGCAGTATTTT.

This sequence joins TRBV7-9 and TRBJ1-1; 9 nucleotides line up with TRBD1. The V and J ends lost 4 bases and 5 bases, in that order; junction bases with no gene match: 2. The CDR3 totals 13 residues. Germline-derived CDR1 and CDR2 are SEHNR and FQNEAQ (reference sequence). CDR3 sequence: CASSSGQGTEAFF. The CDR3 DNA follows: TGTGCCAGCAGCTCGGGACAGGGTACTGAAGCTTTCTTT.

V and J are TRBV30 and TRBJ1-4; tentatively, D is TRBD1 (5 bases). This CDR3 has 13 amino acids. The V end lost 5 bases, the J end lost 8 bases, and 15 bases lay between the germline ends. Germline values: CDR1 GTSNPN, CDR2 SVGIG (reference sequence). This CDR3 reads CAWDAGNREKLFF. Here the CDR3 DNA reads TGTGCCTGGGATGCAGGGAACCGCGAAAAACTGTTTTTT.

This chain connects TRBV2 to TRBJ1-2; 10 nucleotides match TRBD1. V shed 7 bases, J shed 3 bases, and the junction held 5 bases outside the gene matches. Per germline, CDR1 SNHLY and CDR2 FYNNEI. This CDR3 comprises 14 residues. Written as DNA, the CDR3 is TGTGCCAGCAAGATGACAGGGGGCGACTATGGCTACACCTTC. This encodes CASKMTGGDYGYTF.

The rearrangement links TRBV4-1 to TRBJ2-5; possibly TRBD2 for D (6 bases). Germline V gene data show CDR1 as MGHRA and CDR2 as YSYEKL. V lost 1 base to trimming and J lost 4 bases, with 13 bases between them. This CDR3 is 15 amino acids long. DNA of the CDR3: TGCGCCAGCAGCCAAGGTCTAGCGCTTAGAGAGACCCAGTACTTC. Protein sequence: CASSQGLALRETQYF.

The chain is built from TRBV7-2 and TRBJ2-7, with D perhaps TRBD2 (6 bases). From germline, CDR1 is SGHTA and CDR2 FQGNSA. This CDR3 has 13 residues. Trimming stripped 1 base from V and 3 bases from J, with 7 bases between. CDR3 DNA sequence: TGTGCCAGCAGCTTAGGACTAGACTACGAGCAGTACTTC. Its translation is CASSLGLDYEQYF.

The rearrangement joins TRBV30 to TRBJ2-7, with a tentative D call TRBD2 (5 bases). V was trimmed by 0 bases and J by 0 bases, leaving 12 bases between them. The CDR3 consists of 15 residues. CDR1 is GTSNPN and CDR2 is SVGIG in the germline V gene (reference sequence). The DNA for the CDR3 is TGTGCCTGGAGTGTAGGGCTGGGGAGCTCCTACGAGCAGTACTTC. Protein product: CAWSVGLGSSYEQYF.

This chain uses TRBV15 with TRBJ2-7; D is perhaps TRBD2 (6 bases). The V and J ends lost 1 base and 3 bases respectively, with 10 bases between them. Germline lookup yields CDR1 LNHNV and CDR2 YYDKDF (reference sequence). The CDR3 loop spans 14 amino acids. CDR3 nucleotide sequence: TGTGCCACCAGCAGAGGAAATAGCGGCTACGAGCAGTACTTC. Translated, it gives CATSRGNSGYEQYF.